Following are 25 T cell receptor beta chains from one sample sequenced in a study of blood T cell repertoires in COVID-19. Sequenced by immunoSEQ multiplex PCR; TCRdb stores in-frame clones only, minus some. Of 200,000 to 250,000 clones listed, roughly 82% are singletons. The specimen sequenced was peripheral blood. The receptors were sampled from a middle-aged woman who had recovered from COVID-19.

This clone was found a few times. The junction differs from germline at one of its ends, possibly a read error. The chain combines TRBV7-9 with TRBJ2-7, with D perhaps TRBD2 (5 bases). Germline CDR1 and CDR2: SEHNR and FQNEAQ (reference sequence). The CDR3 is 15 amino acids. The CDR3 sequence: CASSSTGILFYQQYF. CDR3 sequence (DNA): TGTGCCAGCAGCTCCACCGGGATCCTCTTCTACCAGCAGTACTTC.

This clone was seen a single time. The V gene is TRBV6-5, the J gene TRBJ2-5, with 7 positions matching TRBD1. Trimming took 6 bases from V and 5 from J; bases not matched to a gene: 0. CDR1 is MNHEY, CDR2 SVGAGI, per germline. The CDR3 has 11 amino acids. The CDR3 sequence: CASSRGETQYF. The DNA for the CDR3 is TGTGCCAGCAGCAGGGGGGAGACCCAGTACTTC.

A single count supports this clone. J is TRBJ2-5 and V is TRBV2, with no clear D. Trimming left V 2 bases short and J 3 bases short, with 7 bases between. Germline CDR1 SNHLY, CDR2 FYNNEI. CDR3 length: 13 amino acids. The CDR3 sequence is CASSENTKETQYF. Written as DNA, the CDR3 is TGTGCCAGCAGTGAAAATACTAAAGAGACCCAGTACTTC.

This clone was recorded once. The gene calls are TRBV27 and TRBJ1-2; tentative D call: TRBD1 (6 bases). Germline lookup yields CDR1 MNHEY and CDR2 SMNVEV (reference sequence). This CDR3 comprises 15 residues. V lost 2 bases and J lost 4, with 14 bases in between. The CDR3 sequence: CASSLGSGGAYGYTF. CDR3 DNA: TGTGCCAGCAGTTTAGGGTCGGGGGGGGCCTATGGCTACACCTTC.

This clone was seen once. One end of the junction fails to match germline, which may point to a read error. The CDR3 protein is CASSQETSGGESQYF. In nucleotides, the CDR3 is TGTGCCAGCAGCCAAGAAACTAGCGGGGGGGAGAGCCAGTACTTC. V gene TRBV3-1 (or the pseudogene TRBV3-2) combines with J gene TRBJ2-5, with 13 bases lining up with TRBD2. The CDR3 contains 15 residues. CDR1 LGHDT and CDR2 YNNKEL come from the germline V gene (reference sequence).

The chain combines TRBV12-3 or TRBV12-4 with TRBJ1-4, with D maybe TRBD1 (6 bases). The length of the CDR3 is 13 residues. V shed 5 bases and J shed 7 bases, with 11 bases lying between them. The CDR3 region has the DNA TGTGCCAGCAGTCCAGGGGTTTCTGAAAAACTGTTTTTT. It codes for CASSPGVSEKLFF.

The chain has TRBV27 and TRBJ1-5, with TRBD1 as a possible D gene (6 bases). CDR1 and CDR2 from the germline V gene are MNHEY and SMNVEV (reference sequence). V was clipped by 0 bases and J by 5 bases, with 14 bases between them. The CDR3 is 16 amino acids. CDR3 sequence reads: CASSLSTQGPHQPQHF. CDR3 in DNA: TGTGCCAGCAGTTTATCGACGCAGGGGCCCCATCAGCCCCAGCATTTT.

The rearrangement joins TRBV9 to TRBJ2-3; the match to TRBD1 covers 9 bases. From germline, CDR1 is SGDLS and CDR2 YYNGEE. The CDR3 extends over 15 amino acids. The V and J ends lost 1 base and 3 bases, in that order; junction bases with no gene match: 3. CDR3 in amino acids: CASSVTGQGTDTQYF. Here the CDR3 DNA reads TGTGCCAGCAGCGTAACTGGACAGGGGACAGATACGCAGTATTTT.

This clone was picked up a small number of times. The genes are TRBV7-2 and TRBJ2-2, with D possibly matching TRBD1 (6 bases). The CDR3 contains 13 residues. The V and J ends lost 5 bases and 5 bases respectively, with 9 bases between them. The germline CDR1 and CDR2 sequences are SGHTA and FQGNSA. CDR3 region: CASSPGQTGELFF. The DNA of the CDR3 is TGTGCCAGCAGCCCCGGACAGACCGGGGAGCTGTTTTTT.

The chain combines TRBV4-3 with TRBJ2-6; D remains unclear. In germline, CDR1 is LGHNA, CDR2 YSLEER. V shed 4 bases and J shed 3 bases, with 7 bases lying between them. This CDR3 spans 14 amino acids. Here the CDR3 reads CASSPGGGANVLTF. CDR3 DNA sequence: TGCGCCAGCAGCCCCGGTGGTGGGGCCAACGTCCTGACTTTC.

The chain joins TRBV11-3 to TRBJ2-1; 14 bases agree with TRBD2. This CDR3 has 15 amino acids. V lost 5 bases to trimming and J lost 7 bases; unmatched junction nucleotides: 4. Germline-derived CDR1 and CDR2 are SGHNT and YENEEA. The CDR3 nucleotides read TGTGCCAGCAGCGGACTAGCGGGGGGAGGTAATGAGCAGTTCTTC. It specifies CASSGLAGGGNEQFF.

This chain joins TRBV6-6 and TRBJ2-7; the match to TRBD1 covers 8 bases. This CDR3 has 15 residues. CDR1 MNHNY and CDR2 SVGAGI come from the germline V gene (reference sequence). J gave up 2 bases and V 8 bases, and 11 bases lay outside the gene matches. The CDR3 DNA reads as TGTGCCAGCGGAGGGCGGGACAGGTGGCCCTACGAGCAGTACTTC. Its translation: CASGGRDRWPYEQYF.

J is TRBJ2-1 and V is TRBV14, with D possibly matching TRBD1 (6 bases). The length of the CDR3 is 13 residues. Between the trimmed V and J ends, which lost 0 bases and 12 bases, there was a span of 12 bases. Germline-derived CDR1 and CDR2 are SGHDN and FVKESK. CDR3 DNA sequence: TGTGCCAGCAGCCAAGACCTCACAGGGAGGCAGTTCTTC. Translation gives CASSQDLTGRQFF.

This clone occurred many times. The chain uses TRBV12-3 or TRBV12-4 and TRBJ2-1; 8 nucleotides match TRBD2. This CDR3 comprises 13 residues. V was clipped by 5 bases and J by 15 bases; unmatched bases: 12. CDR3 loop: CASSPPGGGGMFF. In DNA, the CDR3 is TGTGCCAGCAGTCCCCCGGGGGGGGGAGGGATGTTCTTC.

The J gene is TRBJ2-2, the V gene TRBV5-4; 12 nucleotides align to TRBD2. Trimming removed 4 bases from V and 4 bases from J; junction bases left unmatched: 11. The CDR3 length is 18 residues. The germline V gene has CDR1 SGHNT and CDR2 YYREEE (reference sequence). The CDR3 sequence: CASSAYSSGGAGTGELFF. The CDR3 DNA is TGTGCCAGCAGCGCGTACTCTAGCGGGGGGGCCGGCACCGGGGAGCTGTTTTTT.

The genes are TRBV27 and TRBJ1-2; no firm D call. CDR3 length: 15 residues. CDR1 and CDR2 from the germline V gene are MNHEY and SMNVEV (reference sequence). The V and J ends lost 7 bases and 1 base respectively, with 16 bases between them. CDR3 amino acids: CASTRSPNFNYGYTF. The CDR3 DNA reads TGTGCCAGCACCCGGAGTCCGAATTTTAACTATGGCTACACCTTC.

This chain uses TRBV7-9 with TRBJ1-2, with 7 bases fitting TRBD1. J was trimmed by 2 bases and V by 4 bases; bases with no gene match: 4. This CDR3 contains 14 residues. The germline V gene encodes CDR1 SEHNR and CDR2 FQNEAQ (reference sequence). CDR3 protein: CASSYYRGNYGYTF. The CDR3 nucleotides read TGTGCCAGCAGCTATTACAGGGGAAACTATGGCTACACCTTC. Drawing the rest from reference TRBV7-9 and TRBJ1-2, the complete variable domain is DTGVSQNPRHKITKRGQNVTFRCDPISEHNRLYWYRQTLGQGPEFLTYFQNEAQLEKSRLLSDRFSAERPKGSFSTLEIQRTEQGDSAMYLCASSYYRGNYGYTFGSGTRLTVV.

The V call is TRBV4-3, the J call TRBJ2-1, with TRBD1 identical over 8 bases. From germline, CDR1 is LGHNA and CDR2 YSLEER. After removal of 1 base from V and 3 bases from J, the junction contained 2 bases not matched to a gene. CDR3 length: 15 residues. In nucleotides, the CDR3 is TGCGCCAGCAGCCAAGGACAGGGGAGCTACAATGAGCAGTTCTTC. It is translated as CASSQGQGSYNEQFF.

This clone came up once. The DNA for the CDR3 is TGCGCCAGCAGCTTGAGAAGGGGAACTGCTGGCTACACCTTC. This sequence encodes CASSLRRGTAGYTF. The rearrangement uses TRBV5-1 and TRBJ1-2; tentative D call: TRBD1 (5 bases). The CDR3 has 14 residues. Germline CDR1 and CDR2: SGHRS and YFSETQ. The germline V and J ends were trimmed by 1 base and 7 bases, with 14 bases remaining between them.

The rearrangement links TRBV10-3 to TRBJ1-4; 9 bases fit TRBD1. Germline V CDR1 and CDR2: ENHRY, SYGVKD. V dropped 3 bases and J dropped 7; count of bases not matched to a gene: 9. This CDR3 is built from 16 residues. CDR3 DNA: TGTGCCATCAGTGAATCCAGACAGGGGGGGAGTGAAAAACTGTTTTTT. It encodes CAISESRQGGSEKLFF.

CDR3 DNA: TGCGCCAGCAGCCATCAGGGGGTGAATGAAAAACTGTTTTTT. Amino acid sequence: CASSHQGVNEKLFF. The V call is TRBV4-1, the J call TRBJ1-4, with 7 bases aligning to TRBD1. Germline CDR1 reads MGHRA; CDR2 reads YSYEKL. V lost 3 bases to trimming and J lost 5 bases; unmatched junction nucleotides: 3. CDR3 length equals 14 residues.

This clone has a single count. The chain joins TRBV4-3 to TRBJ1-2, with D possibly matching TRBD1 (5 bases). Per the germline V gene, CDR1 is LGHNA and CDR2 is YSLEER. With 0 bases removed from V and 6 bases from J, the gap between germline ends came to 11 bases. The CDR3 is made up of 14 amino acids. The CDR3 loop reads CASSQDGTRNGYTF. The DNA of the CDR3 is TGCGCCAGCAGCCAAGACGGGACTAGGAATGGCTACACCTTC.

CDR3 nucleotide sequence: TGTGCCAGCGCTCCGACAGGCTATAATTCACCCCTCCACTTT. Its protein product is CASAPTGYNSPLHF. The rearrangement joins TRBV6-5 to TRBJ1-6, with a possible D match to TRBD1 (6 bases). Germline V gene data show CDR1 as MNHEY and CDR2 as SVGAGI. The CDR3 has 14 amino acids. V was pared by 8 bases and J by 3 bases, with 11 bases between.

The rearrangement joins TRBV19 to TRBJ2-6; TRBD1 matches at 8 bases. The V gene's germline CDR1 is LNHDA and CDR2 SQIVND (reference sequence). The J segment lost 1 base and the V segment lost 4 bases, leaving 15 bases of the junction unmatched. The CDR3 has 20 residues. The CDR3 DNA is TGTGCCAGTAGTACTACCAGTCGGGCAGGGGGCCGGTCTGGGGCCAACGTCCTGACTTTC. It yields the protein CASSTTSRAGGRSGANVLTF.

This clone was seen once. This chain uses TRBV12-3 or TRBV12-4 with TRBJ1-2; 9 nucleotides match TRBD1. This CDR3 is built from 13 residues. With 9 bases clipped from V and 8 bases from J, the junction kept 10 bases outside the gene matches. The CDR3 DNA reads TGTGCCAGTGGAGGGACAGGGTCTCTCGGCTACACCTTC. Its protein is CASGGTGSLGYTF.